This TCR beta chain was recovered during a study of cytomegalovirus exposure and HLA in healthy donors. The PCR was carried out with 60 Vbeta primers and 13 Jbeta primers. Clones were read by immunoSEQ multiplex PCR, and TCRdb kept only the in-frame ones, dropping some. The profile shows 150,000 to 200,000 clones, more than 85% of them singletons. CDR3 length equals 14 residues. V was trimmed by 4 bases and J by 3 bases, leaving 13 bases between them. Germline loops: CDR1 MNHEY, CDR2 SMNVEV (reference sequence). The TCR comes from a young woman in good health and CMV-seronegative. V and J are TRBV27 and TRBJ2-7; D perhaps matches TRBD2 (6 bases). What was sequenced was PBMCs. CDR3 in amino acids: CASSWTGDRYEQYF. DNA of the CDR3: TGTGCCAGCAGTTGGACGGGGGACCGCTACGAGCAGTACTTC.